The sequence of this T cell receptor beta chain was determined in a study of blood T cell repertoires in COVID-19. About the research overall: The samples span acute and convalescent COVID-19 from the United States, Italy and Spain.

Measured with immunoSEQ multiplex PCR; TCRdb has only the in-frame clones, and not every one. The sample holds around 100,000 clones, roughly 81% seen once. The CDR3 is made up of 16 amino acids. J was trimmed by 0 bases and V by 2 bases; bases with no gene match: 4. CDR1 LGHNT and CDR2 FRNRAP come from the germline V gene. The clonotype was recovered from a man between 40 and 49 years old with acute or convalescent COVID-19. Sequencing used peripheral blood. V is TRBV12-5 and J is TRBJ1-1; 9 positions agree with TRBD1. The CDR3 coding sequence is TGTGCTAGTGGTTTGATGACAGGGGGGGTGAACACTGAAGCTTTCTTT. Translated: CASGLMTGGVNTEAFF.